The rows below give T cell receptor beta chains drawn from one sample of a study of lymphopenia after photon versus proton radiotherapy. Assay: immunoSEQ multiplex PCR; the TCRdb copy retains only in-frame clones and omits some. The table has about 18,000 clones, around 90% seen once. Source: peripheral blood, taken from a patient treated with photon-based radiotherapy. These receptors were obtained from a woman aged 40 to 50 with cholangiocarcinoma. Both conserved end residues are part of each CDR3. Fields, in order: CDR3 length, J gene, clone size, D gene, V gene, CDR3 protein, CDR3 DNA. The D gene is left open where the match is weak. The size field is filled for only some rows; it gives once, few, many or a size class.

cdr3_length: 14
j_call: TRBJ2-3
clone_size: -
d_call: TRBD2
v_call: TRBV28
cdr3_aa: CASSLGTSGSPQYF
cdr3_nt: TGTGCCAGCAGCCTAGGGACTAGCGGGAGCCCGCAGTATTTT

cdr3_length: 14
j_call: TRBJ2-1
clone_size: -
d_call: -
v_call: TRBV7-9
cdr3_aa: CATTTSRPYNEQFF
cdr3_nt: TGTGCTACAACGACTAGTCGGCCCTACAATGAGCAGTTCTTC

cdr3_length: 15
j_call: TRBJ1-3
clone_size: few
d_call: -
v_call: TRBV19
cdr3_aa: CASSQTSGAGNTIYF
cdr3_nt: TGTGCCAGTAGCCAAACCTCAGGGGCAGGAAACACCATATATTTT

cdr3_length: 13
j_call: TRBJ2-1
clone_size: -
d_call: -
v_call: TRBV27
cdr3_aa: CASSLSRYNEQFF
cdr3_nt: TGTGCCAGCAGTTTATCGAGATACAATGAGCAGTTCTTC

cdr3_length: 14
j_call: TRBJ2-3
clone_size: -
d_call: -
v_call: TRBV28
cdr3_aa: CATKEASSTDTQYF
cdr3_nt: TGTGCCACCAAGGAGGCGTCTAGCACAGATACGCAGTATTTT

cdr3_length: 16
j_call: TRBJ2-1
clone_size: -
d_call: -
v_call: TRBV18
cdr3_aa: CASSLQEGGKNNEQFF
cdr3_nt: TGTGCCAGCTCACTCCAGGAGGGGGGTAAAAACAATGAGCAGTTCTTC

cdr3_length: 13
j_call: TRBJ2-3
clone_size: -
d_call: -
v_call: TRBV7-2
cdr3_aa: CASSLDGTDTQYF
cdr3_nt: TGTGCCAGCAGCCTGGATGGCACAGATACGCAGTATTTT

cdr3_length: 13
j_call: TRBJ1-2
clone_size: -
d_call: -
v_call: TRBV5-6
cdr3_aa: CASSPEGFGGYTF
cdr3_nt: TGTGCCAGCAGCCCAGAGGGTTTTGGGGGCTACACCTTC

cdr3_length: 12
j_call: TRBJ1-1
clone_size: once
d_call: -
v_call: TRBV7-9
cdr3_aa: CASSGGNTEAFF
cdr3_nt: TGTGCCAGCAGTGGGGGGAACACTGAAGCTTTCTTT

cdr3_length: 16
j_call: TRBJ1-2
clone_size: -
d_call: -
v_call: TRBV4-2
cdr3_aa: CASSLGPGDDIYGYTF
cdr3_nt: TGTGCCAGCAGCCTAGGACCTGGAGACGATATCTATGGCTACACCTTC

cdr3_length: 14
j_call: TRBJ2-1
clone_size: -
d_call: -
v_call: TRBV5-4
cdr3_aa: CASQVLSSYNEQFF
cdr3_nt: TGTGCCTCACAGGTTTTGAGCTCCTACAATGAGCAGTTCTTC

cdr3_length: 14
j_call: TRBJ2-7
clone_size: -
d_call: -
v_call: TRBV5-1
cdr3_aa: CASSREGASWEQYF
cdr3_nt: TGCGCCAGCAGCCGCGAAGGGGCTAGCTGGGAGCAGTACTTC

cdr3_length: 12
j_call: TRBJ1-2
clone_size: -
d_call: -
v_call: TRBV9
cdr3_aa: CASSTRAAGYTF
cdr3_nt: TGTGCCAGCAGCACCCGGGCCGCGGGCTACACCTTC

cdr3_length: 14
j_call: TRBJ2-2
clone_size: few
d_call: -
v_call: TRBV14
cdr3_aa: CASSPGRNTGELFF
cdr3_nt: TGTGCCAGCAGCCCCGGCCGTAACACCGGGGAGCTGTTTTTT

cdr3_length: 14
j_call: TRBJ2-7
clone_size: -
d_call: TRBD1
v_call: TRBV5-4
cdr3_aa: CASSPRDSPYEQYF
cdr3_nt: TGTGCCAGCAGCCCCAGGGACAGTCCCTACGAGCAGTACTTC

cdr3_length: 12
j_call: TRBJ1-2
clone_size: -
d_call: -
v_call: TRBV10-1
cdr3_aa: CASNGTDYGYTF
cdr3_nt: TGCGCCAGCAATGGGACGGACTATGGCTACACCTTC

cdr3_length: 14
j_call: TRBJ1-2
clone_size: -
d_call: TRBD1
v_call: TRBV6-4
cdr3_aa: CASSDLQGAGGYTF
cdr3_nt: TGTGCCAGCAGTGACCTACAGGGGGCTGGTGGCTACACCTTC

cdr3_length: 14
j_call: TRBJ2-7
clone_size: -
d_call: -
v_call: TRBV10-2
cdr3_aa: CASSDSRGVSEQYF
cdr3_nt: TGCGCCAGCAGTGATTCGAGGGGCGTGTCCGAGCAGTACTTC

cdr3_length: 18
j_call: TRBJ2-3
clone_size: -
d_call: TRBD2
v_call: TRBV7-6
cdr3_aa: CASSSRAGGPSLTDTQYF
cdr3_nt: TGTGCCAGCAGCTCCCGTGCGGGGGGGCCATCATTGACAGATACGCAGTATTTT

cdr3_length: 15
j_call: TRBJ2-7
clone_size: -
d_call: -
v_call: TRBV9
cdr3_aa: CASSVGLAETYEQYF
cdr3_nt: TGTGCCAGCAGCGTAGGATTAGCCGAGACCTACGAGCAGTACTTC

cdr3_length: 13
j_call: TRBJ2-7
clone_size: -
d_call: -
v_call: TRBV7-3
cdr3_aa: CASSLKGPGEQYF
cdr3_nt: TGTGCCAGCAGCTTAAAGGGGCCCGGCGAGCAGTACTTC

cdr3_length: 13
j_call: TRBJ2-5
clone_size: -
d_call: -
v_call: TRBV6-6
cdr3_aa: CASRSGVQETQYF
cdr3_nt: TGTGCCAGCAGATCGGGAGTACAAGAGACCCAGTACTTC

cdr3_length: 13
j_call: TRBJ1-1
clone_size: -
d_call: TRBD1
v_call: TRBV11-3
cdr3_aa: CASSRQGTDEAFF
cdr3_nt: TGTGCCAGCAGCCGACAGGGGACCGATGAAGCTTTCTTT

cdr3_length: 19
j_call: TRBJ1-5
clone_size: -
d_call: TRBD1
v_call: TRBV4-2
cdr3_aa: CASSQDGQGASSSNQPQHF
cdr3_nt: TGTGCCAGCAGCCAGGATGGACAGGGGGCGAGTAGTAGCAATCAGCCCCAGCATTTT

cdr3_length: 14
j_call: TRBJ1-2
clone_size: once
d_call: -
v_call: TRBV28
cdr3_aa: CASSLSLGTYGYTF
cdr3_nt: TGTGCCAGCAGTTTGTCCCTGGGAACGTATGGCTACACCTTC

cdr3_length: 10
j_call: TRBJ2-7
clone_size: once
d_call: -
v_call: TRBV20-1
cdr3_aa: CSARVGSMYF
cdr3_nt: TGCAGTGCTAGAGTAGGTAGTATGTACTTC

cdr3_length: 19
j_call: TRBJ1-1
clone_size: -
d_call: -
v_call: TRBV12-5
cdr3_aa: CASGLARMRREGFRTEAFF
cdr3_nt: TGTGCTAGTGGTTTGGCCAGGATGAGGAGGGAGGGCTTCAGGACTGAAGCTTTCTTT

cdr3_length: 16
j_call: TRBJ1-6
clone_size: -
d_call: -
v_call: TRBV7-2
cdr3_aa: CASSPFQADYNSPLHF
cdr3_nt: TGTGCCAGCAGCCCCTTCCAGGCAGACTATAATTCACCCCTCCACTTT

cdr3_length: 15
j_call: TRBJ1-5
clone_size: -
d_call: -
v_call: TRBV5-5
cdr3_aa: CASSDGSYSNQPQHF
cdr3_nt: TGTGCCAGCAGCGACGGATCCTATAGCAATCAGCCCCAGCATTTT

cdr3_length: 15
j_call: TRBJ2-5
clone_size: -
d_call: TRBD2
v_call: TRBV19
cdr3_aa: CASSIASGVGETQYF
cdr3_nt: TGTGCCAGTAGTATAGCTAGCGGGGTGGGGGAGACCCAGTACTTC

cdr3_length: 15
j_call: TRBJ2-1
clone_size: -
d_call: TRBD2
v_call: TRBV11-2
cdr3_aa: CASSPGTTQIHEQFF
cdr3_nt: TGTGCCAGCAGTCCGGGGACTACACAAATCCATGAGCAGTTCTTC

cdr3_length: 15
j_call: TRBJ2-7
clone_size: -
d_call: -
v_call: TRBV7-2
cdr3_aa: CASSLSGDTTYEQYF
cdr3_nt: TGTGCCAGCAGCCTCAGTGGGGACACCACCTACGAGCAGTACTTC